The 26 T cell receptor beta chains listed next were all sequenced from one sample in a study of T cell responses to AZD1222 COVID-19 vaccine. Sequencing used immunoSEQ multiplex PCR; TCRdb keeps in-frame clones, though not all of them. The profile covers under 20,000 clones, with about 87% appearing a single time and 2.9% taken by the ten largest. The sequences come from peripheral blood, collected 28 days after the second AZD1222 dose. The origin of the receptors is an adult who received the AZD1222 COVID-19 vaccine.

CDR3 residues: CASSAERGGTNTGELFF. CDR3 sequence (DNA): TGTGCCAGCAGCGCCGAAAGAGGGGGTACGAACACCGGGGAGCTGTTTTTT. The chain couples TRBV9 to TRBJ2-2; possible D gene TRBD1, 6 bases. Deletions cut 3 bases from V and 0 bases from J, with 15 bases between. Germline V CDR1 and CDR2: SGDLS, YYNGEE. This CDR3 has 17 amino acids. Full variable domain (outside the CDR3, taken from reference TRBV9 and TRBJ2-2): DSGVTQTPKHLITATGQRVTLRCSPRSGDLSVYWYQQSLDQGLQFLIQYYNGEERAKGNILERFSAQQFPDLHSELNLSSLELGDSALYFCASSAERGGTNTGELFFGEGSRLTVL.

J is TRBJ2-7 and V is TRBV7-2; 10 nucleotides align to TRBD2. Germline V gene data show CDR1 as SGHTA and CDR2 as FQGNSA. V shed 5 bases and J 2 bases; nucleotides not matched to a gene: 3. The CDR3 is 14 amino acids. The CDR3 bases are TGTGCCAGCAGCGGAAGCGGGGGGGCCTACGAGCAGTACTTC. Translated, it gives CASSGSGGAYEQYF.

This sequence joins TRBV13 and TRBJ1-1; 10 bases fit TRBD1. Germline assignment: CDR1 PRHDT and CDR2 FYEKMQ (reference sequence). V gave up 0 bases and J gave up 4 bases; unmatched junction bases: 2. This CDR3 has 15 amino acids. The CDR3 is CASSLGDRGGTEAFF. DNA of the CDR3: TGTGCCAGCAGCTTAGGGGACAGGGGGGGCACTGAAGCTTTCTTT.

The chain uses TRBV11-2 and TRBJ1-1; 7 nucleotides match TRBD1. The CDR3 contains 17 residues. With 6 bases clipped from V and 1 base from J, the junction kept 14 bases outside the gene matches. Germline CDR1 is SGHAT and CDR2 is FQNNGV. CDR3: CASRGWTGPSKNTEAFF. As DNA, the CDR3 is TGTGCCAGCAGGGGGTGGACAGGCCCGTCAAAGAACACTGAAGCTTTCTTT.

J is TRBJ2-2 and V is TRBV28; maybe TRBD2 (6 bases). CDR1 is MDHEN, CDR2 SYDVKM, per germline. The CDR3 has 15 amino acids. V gave up 6 bases and J gave up 4 bases, with 15 bases separating them. The DNA of the CDR3 is TGTGCCAGCAGCCCCGGGGGAGAATTCACCGGGGAGCTGTTTTTT. The encoded protein is CASSPGGEFTGELFF.

This clone was detected a few times. In nucleotides, the CDR3 is TGTGCCAGCAGCTCTTCAGGGGGCTACACTGAAGCTTTCTTT. Its translation: CASSSSGGYTEAFF. The genes are TRBV7-9 and TRBJ1-1; the match to TRBD1 covers 8 bases. This CDR3 region has 14 residues. Germline CDR1 reads SEHNR; CDR2 reads FQNEAQ (reference sequence). V lost 4 bases, J lost 3 bases, and 4 bases stayed unmatched.

This chain uses TRBV29-1 with TRBJ2-1, with D perhaps TRBD1 (6 bases). The length of the CDR3 is 14 residues. V was cut by 3 bases and J by 8 bases, with 17 bases left in between. Germline values: CDR1 SQVTM, CDR2 ANQGSEA. In nucleotides, the CDR3 is TGCAGCGTTGATACCGAACCAGGGGTCGATGAGCAGTTCTTC. Its translation: CSVDTEPGVDEQFF.

The chain uses TRBV28 and TRBJ2-7; 11 positions agree with TRBD1. Germline loops: CDR1 MDHEN, CDR2 SYDVKM. The CDR3 length is 15 residues. The V gene end was trimmed by 5 bases and the J gene end by 2 bases; junction bases not matched to a gene: 5. CDR3 in DNA: TGTGCCAGCAGTGTAGGGGGACAGGGGGCCTACGAGCAGTACTTC. Encoded protein: CASSVGGQGAYEQYF.

The chain has TRBV6-5 and TRBJ2-7; 10 bases are shared with TRBD1. The CDR3 is made up of 15 amino acids. Per germline, CDR1 MNHEY and CDR2 SVGAGI. Trimming took 0 bases from V and 2 from J; bases not matched to a gene: 1. CDR3 sequence reads: CASSYSTGGPYEQYF. The CDR3 nucleotides are TGTGCCAGCAGTTACTCGACAGGGGGCCCCTACGAGCAGTACTTC.

This clone was recorded a few times. J is TRBJ1-3 and V is TRBV19; the D is unclear. CDR3 length: 15 residues. Germline lookup yields CDR1 LNHDA and CDR2 SQIVND (reference sequence). Trimming took off 6 bases at V and 2 bases at J, with 14 bases between the two ends. Written as DNA, the CDR3 is TGTGCCAGTAGAGGACGGGCTGGGGCTGGAAACACCATATATTTT. The encoded protein is CASRGRAGAGNTIYF.

The V gene is TRBV15, the J gene TRBJ2-7; D not certain. The CDR3 has 14 amino acids. Trimming removed 3 bases at V and 0 bases at J, with 9 bases between. Looked up from germline, CDR1 is LNHNV and CDR2 is YYDKDF (reference sequence). This CDR3 reads CATSRADGSYEQYF. Written as DNA, the CDR3 is TGTGCCACCAGCAGGGCAGACGGCTCCTACGAGCAGTACTTC.

The V call is TRBV28, the J call TRBJ2-3; 10 nucleotides match TRBD2. The CDR3 spans 16 residues. V lost 5 bases and J lost 6; bases outside the gene matches: 11. Germline CDR1 is MDHEN and CDR2 is SYDVKM. Here the CDR3 reads CASSPPSGGPLDTQYF. The CDR3 DNA sequence: TGTGCCAGCAGTCCGCCTAGCGGGGGTCCGCTGGATACGCAGTATTTT.

This clone was counted only a few times. The rearrangement uses TRBV2 and TRBJ1-1, with a weak D call TRBD1 (5 bases). The CDR3 spans 12 residues. V lost 6 bases and J lost 3, with 8 bases in between. Germline V gives CDR1 SNHLY, CDR2 FYNNEI. The CDR3 sequence is CASRRGDTEAFF. CDR3 coding DNA: TGTGCCAGCAGACGGGGGGACACTGAAGCTTTCTTT.

V and J are TRBV18 and TRBJ1-2; 11 bases align to TRBD1. Losses at the gene ends were 4 bases for V and 9 bases for J; bases not matched to a gene: 10. CDR3 length: 15 amino acids. The germline CDR1 and CDR2 sequences are KGHSH and LQKENI. CDR3 sequence: CASSLTGTGGNSYTF. In DNA form, the CDR3 reads TGTGCCAGCTCACTCACCGGGACAGGGGGGAATAGCTACACCTTC. The full variable domain, its missing parts supplied by reference TRBV18 and TRBJ1-2, is NAGVMQNPRHLVRRRGQEARLRCSPMKGHSHVYWYRQLPEEGLKFMVYLQKENIIDESGMPKERFSAEFPKEGPSILRIQQVVRGDSAAYFCASSLTGTGGNSYTFGSGTRLTVV.

J is TRBJ1-2 and V is TRBV29-1, with 7 bases lining up with TRBD1. The V segment lost 6 bases and the J segment 0 bases; nucleotides outside the gene matches: 7. From germline, CDR1 is SQVTM and CDR2 ANQGSEA. This CDR3 contains 14 residues. CDR3: CSVDGDSPNYGYTF. The CDR3 region has the DNA TGCAGCGTGGACGGGGACAGTCCTAACTATGGCTACACCTTC.

The chain's CDR3 is CASSFGGDTEAFF. DNA of the CDR3: TGTGCCAGCAGTTTTGGGGGTGACACTGAAGCTTTCTTT. The chain combines TRBV12-3 or TRBV12-4 with TRBJ1-1, with D perhaps TRBD1 (5 bases). With 3 bases removed from V and 3 bases from J, the gap between germline ends came to 8 bases. CDR3 length: 13 residues.

The chain recombines TRBV5-1 with TRBJ1-4; D may be TRBD1 (6 bases). Germline V lookup: CDR1 SGHRS, CDR2 YFSETQ. Trimming took 5 bases from V and 6 from J, leaving 17 bases between them. The CDR3 has 15 amino acids. Written as DNA, the CDR3 is TGCGCCAGCAGGAGTACAGGGATAGGCGATGAAAAACTGTTTTTT. This sequence encodes CASRSTGIGDEKLFF.

The gene calls are TRBV11-2 and TRBJ2-1; 11 bases are shared with TRBD2. V was clipped by 5 bases and J by 6 bases; unmatched bases: 6. CDR1 and CDR2 from the germline V gene are SGHAT and FQNNGV. This CDR3 is built from 15 residues. CDR3 DNA sequence: TGTGCCAGCAGCCCCGGGACTAGCGGTGCCAATGAGCAGTTCTTC. Protein sequence: CASSPGTSGANEQFF.

The chain carries TRBV28 and TRBJ2-7, with 10 bases that match TRBD1. Germline CDR1 is MDHEN and CDR2 is SYDVKM. V shed 6 bases, J shed 2 bases, and the junction held 4 bases outside the gene matches. CDR3 length equals 14 residues. The CDR3, as DNA: TGTGCCAGCAGAAGGGACAGGGGACCCTACGAGCAGTACTTC. Amino acids: CASRRDRGPYEQYF.

The chain uses TRBV28 and TRBJ1-1, with no clear D. With 4 bases removed from V and 0 bases from J, the gap between germline ends came to 6 bases. This CDR3 contains 13 residues. Germline values: CDR1 MDHEN, CDR2 SYDVKM. The CDR3 DNA follows: TGTGCCAGCAGTTCTTTCGTGAACACTGAAGCTTTCTTT. Protein product: CASSSFVNTEAFF.

This clone has only one observation. The chain employs TRBV7-2 and TRBJ1-1; D ambiguous. Trimming left V 7 bases short and J 0 bases short, with 9 bases between. This CDR3 is built from 13 residues. Looked up from germline, CDR1 is SGHTA and CDR2 is FQGNSA. The CDR3 DNA reads TGTGCCAGCACCCCGTACTTGAACACTGAAGCTTTCTTT. This gives the protein CASTPYLNTEAFF.

V is TRBV20-1 and J is TRBJ2-5, with no clear D. The germline V gene encodes CDR1 DFQATT and CDR2 SNEGSKA (reference sequence). Trimming left V 3 bases short and J 2 bases short, with 13 bases between. The CDR3 covers 14 residues. CDR3 nucleotides: TGCAGTGCTAGTGTGCCTGAGACGCAAGAGACCCAGTACTTC. Protein: CSASVPETQETQYF.

This chain connects TRBV7-6 to TRBJ2-2; 12 positions match TRBD1. The CDR3 is 15 amino acids. J was trimmed by 6 bases and V by 4 bases; bases with no gene match: 3. The V gene's germline CDR1 is SGHVS and CDR2 FNYEAQ. CDR3 nucleotide sequence: TGTGCCAGCAGCTGGGGACAGGGGGCGTCCGGGGAGCTGTTTTTT. The encoded protein is CASSWGQGASGELFF.

The chain uses TRBV2 and TRBJ1-1; D is unresolved. CDR3 size: 12 residues. The V end was cut by 4 bases, the J end by 3 bases, with 6 bases between. Germline values: CDR1 SNHLY, CDR2 FYNNEI. In DNA, the CDR3 is TGTGCCAGCAGTGCGGACTACACTGAAGCTTTCTTT. Translated, it gives CASSADYTEAFF.

The chain uses TRBV7-2 and TRBJ2-2, with 9 bases fitting TRBD1. There are 15 residues in the CDR3. The germline CDR1 and CDR2 sequences are SGHTA and FQGNSA. V shed 1 base and J 6 bases; nucleotides not matched to a gene: 3. CDR3 sequence: CASSLVQGAAGELFF. CDR3 coding DNA: TGTGCCAGCAGCTTAGTACAGGGGGCCGCCGGGGAGCTGTTTTTT.

This rearrangement joins TRBV19 to TRBJ2-3; 8 positions match TRBD2. Germline V lookup: CDR1 LNHDA, CDR2 SQIVND (reference sequence). The CDR3 runs 15 residues. V gave up 5 bases and J gave up 7 bases; unmatched junction bases: 11. The chain's CDR3 is CASSQKRESPHTQYF. CDR3 sequence (DNA): TGTGCCAGTAGTCAAAAGCGGGAGAGCCCACATACGCAGTATTTT.